The T cell receptor (beta chain) described here comes from a study of blood T cell repertoires in COVID-19. Looking at the study overall: The samples span acute and convalescent COVID-19 from the United States, Italy and Spain. PBMCs, B-cell-depleted T cells, or T cells provided the cDNA or gDNA that made up the material.

This CDR3 spans 14 amino acids. V lost 3 bases, J lost 4 bases, and 2 bases stayed unmatched. Germline CDR1 MNHEY, CDR2 SMNVEV (reference sequence). As processed by the authors: For nucleated cells, counts were estimated from reference gene primer amplification. Assay: immunoSEQ multiplex PCR; the TCRdb copy retains only in-frame clones and omits some. The DNA gave D and trimming, while V, J and clone size come from that table. The sample yields tens of thousands of clones, about 91% seen once. The clonotype originates from a man aged 60 to 75 with active COVID-19. The sequenced sample consisted of peripheral blood. This chain connects TRBV27 to TRBJ2-7, with 11 nucleotides matching TRBD2. The CDR3 is CASSLGLAAYEQYF. The CDR3 DNA reads as TGTGCCAGCAGTTTGGGACTAGCGGCATACGAGCAGTACTTC.